This T cell receptor beta chain was identified in a study of patients and donors after allogeneic stem cell transplantation. Via MiXCR, TCRdb re-called the RT-PCR reads, giving one row per CDR3 protein. The table lists roughly 960,000 distinct CDR3 sequences, 18% of them singletons. V was trimmed by 0 bases and J by 7 bases, leaving 15 bases between them. This CDR3 is 16 amino acids long. Germline lookup yields CDR1 SGHTA and CDR2 FQGNSA. This sequence was found in a human donor who was either an allogeneic HSCT recipient or a stem cell or donor lymphocyte infusion donor (not recorded which). It is not recorded whose cells these are; they may come from a transplant donor. Sequenced: blood, either unsorted or a sorted T cell fraction (not recorded which). This rearrangement joins TRBV7-2 to TRBJ1-4, with D hard to call. Here the CDR3 DNA reads TGTGCCAGCAGCTTAGCGCTAGGAATGTCCGGTGAAAAACTGTTTTTT. It codes for CASSLALGMSGEKLFF.